One T cell receptor (beta chain) is described in this entry. Its cognate antigen is unknown. The PCR contained 60 Vbeta and 13 Jbeta primers. Only in-frame clones appear in the TCRdb table, and some are missing; sequencing was by immunoSEQ multiplex PCR. The sample includes 85,000 to 130,000 clones, more than 75% of them seen just once. The sample comes from a study of cytomegalovirus exposure and HLA in healthy donors. The wider study: A prior study identified 117 million unique TCR beta sequences from about 180 million T cells. Study-level results: Highly shared sequence variants in one cluster were likely a sequencing artifact.

V dropped 6 bases and J dropped 7 bases, with 18 bases sitting between them. The CDR3 is 14 amino acids. The germline V gene encodes CDR1 SNHLY and CDR2 FYNNEI. This sequence originates from a woman aged 45-65 years in good health and CMV-seropositive. The gene calls are TRBV2 and TRBJ1-1; a possible D gene is TRBD1 (5 bases). Sequences were obtained from PBMCs. CDR3 coding DNA: TGTGCCAGCAGGCTAGGAGGGGTGTTGGTTGAAGCTTTCTTT. This codes for CASRLGGVLVEAFF.